The T cell receptor beta chain described here comes from a study of T cells expressing NK-cell markers. Study background: Most of the eight sequenced donors were HCMV-seropositive; one was seronegative.

Germline CDR1 is SEHNR and CDR2 is FQNEAQ (reference sequence). The CDR3 extends over 16 amino acids. After re-calling the 5' RACE reads, TCRdb lists one entry per CDR3 protein, DNA absent. Its clone listing holds 150,000 to 170,000 distinct CDR3 sequences. The chain is built from TRBV7-9 and TRBJ2-5; TCRdb lists TRBD2, though no DNA is available to test this call. Sequencing was done on a sample of blood T cells: a sorted CD56 or NKG2C T cell subset, CD4+ or CD8+ T cells, or bulk PBMC T cells (not recorded which). This TCR came from a woman aged 45 to 65 in good health. The CDR3 spells CASSFPGLAGEETQYF.